This T cell receptor beta chain was retrieved from a study of cytomegalovirus exposure and HLA in healthy donors. Study-level points and caveats: Within a later analysis, the majority of CMV-associated TCR beta chains appeared HLA-restricted. Later analysis found that TCR beta chains associated with HLA were more clonally expanded than other, equally common chains.

The PCR used 60 Vbeta and 13 Jbeta primers. TCRdb keeps only in-frame clones here, not all; method: immunoSEQ multiplex PCR. Seen here are 150,000 or so clones, roughly 70% observed once, and the top ten hold roughly 2.2%. Points on this clone: Its cognate antigen is unknown.

Trimming shortened V by 5 bases and J by 1 base, and 12 bases separated the two germline ends. The CDR3 extends over 14 amino acids. Germline V gives CDR1 SGHTS, CDR2 YDEGEE. The chain uses TRBV5-8 and TRBJ2-5, with a possible D match to TRBD2 (5 bases). Sequenced: PBMCs. This sequence was found in a man aged 30-40 years in good health and CMV-seronegative. CDR3 DNA sequence: TGTGCCAGCAGTTATCTACGGGGCCAAGAGACCCAGTACTTC. Protein product: CASSYLRGQETQYF.